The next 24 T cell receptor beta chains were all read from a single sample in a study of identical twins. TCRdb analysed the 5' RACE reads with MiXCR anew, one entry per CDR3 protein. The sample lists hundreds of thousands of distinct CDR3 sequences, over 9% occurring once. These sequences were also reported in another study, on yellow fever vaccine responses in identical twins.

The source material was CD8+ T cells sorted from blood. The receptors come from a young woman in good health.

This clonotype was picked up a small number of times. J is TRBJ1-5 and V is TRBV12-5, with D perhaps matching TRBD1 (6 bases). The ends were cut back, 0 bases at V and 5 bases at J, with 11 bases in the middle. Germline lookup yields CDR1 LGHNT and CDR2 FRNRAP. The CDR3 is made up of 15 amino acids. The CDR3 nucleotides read TGTGCTAGTGGTTTGGTAGAACAGGGCTATCAGCCCCAGCATTTT. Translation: CASGLVEQGYQPQHF.

CDR3: CSARVKGTNEKLFF. CDR3 DNA: TGCAGTGCTAGAGTTAAAGGAACTAATGAAAAACTGTTTTTT. The rearrangement joins TRBV20-1 to TRBJ1-4; D is uncertain. Germline CDR1 reads DFQATT; CDR2 reads SNEGSKA (reference sequence). V lost 1 base and J lost 1, with 7 bases in between. This CDR3 spans 14 amino acids.

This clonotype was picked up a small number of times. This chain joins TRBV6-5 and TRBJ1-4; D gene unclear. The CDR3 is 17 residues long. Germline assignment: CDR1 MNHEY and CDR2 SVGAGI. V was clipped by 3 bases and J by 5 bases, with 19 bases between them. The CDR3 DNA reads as TGTGCCAGCAGTTATCCCTCCCTTCTGGGTGGGAATGAAAAACTGTTTTTT. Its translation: CASSYPSLLGGNEKLFF.

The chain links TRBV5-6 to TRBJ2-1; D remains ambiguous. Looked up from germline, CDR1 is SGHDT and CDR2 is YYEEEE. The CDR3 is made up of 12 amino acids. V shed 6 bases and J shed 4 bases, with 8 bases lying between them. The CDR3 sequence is CASTLGYNEQFF. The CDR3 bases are TGTGCCAGCACTCTGGGGTACAATGAGCAGTTCTTC.

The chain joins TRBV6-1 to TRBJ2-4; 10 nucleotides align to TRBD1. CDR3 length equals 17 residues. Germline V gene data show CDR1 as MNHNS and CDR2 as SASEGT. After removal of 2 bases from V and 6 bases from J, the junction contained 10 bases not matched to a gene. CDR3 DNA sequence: TGTGCCAGCAGTGAAAAACGGGAGACAGGGGGCTTAAACATTCAGTACTTC. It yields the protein CASSEKRETGGLNIQYF.

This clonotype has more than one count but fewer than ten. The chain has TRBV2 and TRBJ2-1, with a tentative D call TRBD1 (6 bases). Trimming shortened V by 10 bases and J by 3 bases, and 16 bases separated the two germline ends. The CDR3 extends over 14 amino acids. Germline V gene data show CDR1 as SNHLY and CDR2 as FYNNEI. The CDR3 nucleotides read TGTGCCAACCAGGACAGCCAGGACTACAATGAGCAGTTCTTC. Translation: CANQDSQDYNEQFF.

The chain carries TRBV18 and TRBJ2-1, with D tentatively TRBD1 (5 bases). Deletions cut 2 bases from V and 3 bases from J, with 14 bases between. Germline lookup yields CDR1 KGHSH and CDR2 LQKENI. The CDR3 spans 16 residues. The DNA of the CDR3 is TGTGCCAGCTCACCAGGGTTGGCAGGACACTACAATGAGCAGTTCTTC. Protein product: CASSPGLAGHYNEQFF.

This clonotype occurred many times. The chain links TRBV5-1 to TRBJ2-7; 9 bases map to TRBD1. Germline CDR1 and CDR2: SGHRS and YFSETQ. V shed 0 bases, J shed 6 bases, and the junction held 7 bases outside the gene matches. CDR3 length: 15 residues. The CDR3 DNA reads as TGCGCCAGCAGCTTGGACCGGGACAGGGACTTCGAGCAGTACTTC. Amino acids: CASSLDRDRDFEQYF.

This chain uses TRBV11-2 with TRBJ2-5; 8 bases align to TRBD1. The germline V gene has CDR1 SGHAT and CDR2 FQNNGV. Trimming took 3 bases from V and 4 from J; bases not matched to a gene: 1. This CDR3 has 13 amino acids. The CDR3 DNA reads TGTGCCAGCAGCTTGACAGGGGCAGAGACCCAGTACTTC. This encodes CASSLTGAETQYF.

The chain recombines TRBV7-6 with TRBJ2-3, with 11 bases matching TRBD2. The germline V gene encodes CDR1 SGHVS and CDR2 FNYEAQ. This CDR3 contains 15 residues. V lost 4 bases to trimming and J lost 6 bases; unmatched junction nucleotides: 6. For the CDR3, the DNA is TGTGCCAGCAGCTCATCTAGCGGGGGGCGGGATACGCAGTATTTT. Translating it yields CASSSSSGGRDTQYF.

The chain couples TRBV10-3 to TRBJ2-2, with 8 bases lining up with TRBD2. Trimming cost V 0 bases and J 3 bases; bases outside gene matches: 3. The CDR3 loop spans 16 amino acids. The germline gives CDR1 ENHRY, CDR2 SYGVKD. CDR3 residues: CAISESSGEYTGELFF. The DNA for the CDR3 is TGTGCCATCAGTGAGTCTAGCGGGGAATACACCGGGGAGCTGTTTTTT.

The CDR3: CASSFLIAPSNTGELFF. The CDR3 coding sequence is TGTGCCAGCAGTTTCCTAATAGCGCCATCGAACACCGGGGAGCTGTTTTTT. This rearrangement joins TRBV12-3 or TRBV12-4 to TRBJ2-2; TRBD2 is a possible D gene (5 bases). This CDR3 comprises 17 residues. Trimming cost V 3 bases and J 0 bases, with 14 bases left between them.

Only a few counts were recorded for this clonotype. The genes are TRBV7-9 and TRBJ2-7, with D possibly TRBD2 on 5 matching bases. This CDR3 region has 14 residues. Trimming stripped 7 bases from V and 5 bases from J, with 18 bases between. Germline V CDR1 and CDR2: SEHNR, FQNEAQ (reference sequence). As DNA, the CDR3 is TGTGCCAGCATGGGTCCCCGGACTGGGGACGAGCAGTACTTC. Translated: CASMGPRTGDEQYF.

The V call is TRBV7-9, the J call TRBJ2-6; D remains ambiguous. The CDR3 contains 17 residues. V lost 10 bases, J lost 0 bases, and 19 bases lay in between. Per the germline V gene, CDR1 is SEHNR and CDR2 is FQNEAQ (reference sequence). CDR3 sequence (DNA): TGTGCCAACAAACGATGGCCCCTCGGCTCTGGGGCCAACGTCCTGACTTTC. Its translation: CANKRWPLGSGANVLTF.

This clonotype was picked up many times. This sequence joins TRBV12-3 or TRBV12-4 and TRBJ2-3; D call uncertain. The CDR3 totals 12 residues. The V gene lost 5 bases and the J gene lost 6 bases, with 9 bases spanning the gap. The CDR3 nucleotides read TGTGCCAGCAGTCCCGGTGGGGATACGCAGTATTTT. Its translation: CASSPGGDTQYF.

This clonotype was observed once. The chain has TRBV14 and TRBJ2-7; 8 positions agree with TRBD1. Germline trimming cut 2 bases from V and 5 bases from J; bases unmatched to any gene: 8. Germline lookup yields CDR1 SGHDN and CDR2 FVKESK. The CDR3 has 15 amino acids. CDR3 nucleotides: TGTGCCAGCAGCCAACCGTACAGGGGGATCAACGAGCAGTACTTC. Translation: CASSQPYRGINEQYF.

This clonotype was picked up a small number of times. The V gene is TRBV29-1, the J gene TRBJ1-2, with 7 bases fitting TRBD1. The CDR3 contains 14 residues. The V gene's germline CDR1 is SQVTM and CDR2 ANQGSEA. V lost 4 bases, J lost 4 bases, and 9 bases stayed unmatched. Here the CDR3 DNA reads TGCAGCGTTGCGGGGACAGAGGGTGGCTATGGCTACACCTTC. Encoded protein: CSVAGTEGGYGYTF.

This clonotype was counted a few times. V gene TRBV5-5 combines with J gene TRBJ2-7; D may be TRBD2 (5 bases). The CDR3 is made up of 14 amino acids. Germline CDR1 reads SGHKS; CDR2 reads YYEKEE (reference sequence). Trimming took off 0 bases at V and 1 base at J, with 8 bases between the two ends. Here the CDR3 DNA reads TGTGCCAGCAGCTTGGTGCTAGCTTCCTACGAGCAGTACTTC. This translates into CASSLVLASYEQYF.

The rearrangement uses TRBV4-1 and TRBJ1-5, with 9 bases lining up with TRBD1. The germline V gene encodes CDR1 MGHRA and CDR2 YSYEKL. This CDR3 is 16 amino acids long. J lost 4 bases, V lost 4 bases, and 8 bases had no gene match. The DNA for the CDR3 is TGCGCCAGCAGCCTGACGGGACAGGGACCGAATCAGCCCCAGCATTTT. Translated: CASSLTGQGPNQPQHF.

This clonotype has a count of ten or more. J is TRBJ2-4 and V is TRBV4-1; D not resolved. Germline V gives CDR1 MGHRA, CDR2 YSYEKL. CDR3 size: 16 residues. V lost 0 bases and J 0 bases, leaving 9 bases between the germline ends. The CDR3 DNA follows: TGCGCCAGCAGCCAAGAGCGCGTGCTAGCCAAAAACATTCAGTACTTC. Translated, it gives CASSQERVLAKNIQYF.

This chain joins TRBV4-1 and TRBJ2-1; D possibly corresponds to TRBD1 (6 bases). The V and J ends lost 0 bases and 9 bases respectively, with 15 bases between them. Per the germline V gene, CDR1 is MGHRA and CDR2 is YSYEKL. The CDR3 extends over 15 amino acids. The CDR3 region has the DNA TGCGCCAGCAGCCAAGAAACAGGGAGTGTTGGTGAGCAGTTCTTC. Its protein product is CASSQETGSVGEQFF.

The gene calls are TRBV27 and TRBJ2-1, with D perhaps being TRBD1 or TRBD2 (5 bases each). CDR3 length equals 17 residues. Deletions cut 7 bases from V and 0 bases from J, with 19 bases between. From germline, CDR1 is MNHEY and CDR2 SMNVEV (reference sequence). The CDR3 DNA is TGTGCCAGCACCACAGATGGGGACGGACTCTCCTACAATGAGCAGTTCTTC. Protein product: CASTTDGDGLSYNEQFF.

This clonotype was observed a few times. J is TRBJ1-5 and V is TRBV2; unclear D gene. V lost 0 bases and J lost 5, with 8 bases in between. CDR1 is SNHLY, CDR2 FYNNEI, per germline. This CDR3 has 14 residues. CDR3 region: CASSEALGDQPQHF. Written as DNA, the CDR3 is TGTGCCAGCAGTGAAGCATTGGGCGATCAGCCCCAGCATTTT.

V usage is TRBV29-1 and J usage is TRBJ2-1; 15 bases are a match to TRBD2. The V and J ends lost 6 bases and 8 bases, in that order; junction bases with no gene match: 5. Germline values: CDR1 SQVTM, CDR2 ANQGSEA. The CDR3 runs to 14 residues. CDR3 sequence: CSVGLAGGGDEQFF. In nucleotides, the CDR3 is TGCAGCGTAGGACTAGCGGGAGGGGGGGATGAGCAGTTCTTC.